This paragraph covers one T cell receptor (beta chain) sequence. Two negative PCRs, clearance, or symptom resolution had been documented for recovered Cohort 3 donors. Original data processing: The authors estimated nucleated cell counts from reference gene primer amplification. Using immunoSEQ multiplex PCR, the repertoire was profiled, and TCRdb retains in-frame clones only, with some absent. That table supplies the V and J calls and clone size; D and trimming were determined from the DNA. The sample shows 230,000 or so clones, 84% of them seen only once. J was trimmed by 4 bases and V by 4 bases; bases with no gene match: 3. The CDR3 is 13 residues long. Germline-derived CDR1 and CDR2 are KGHDR and SFDVKD. These data belong to a study of blood T cell repertoires in COVID-19. Study context: In each case, the material was cDNA or gDNA derived from T cells, B-cell-depleted T cells, or PBMCs.

The material sequenced was PBMCs or T cells enriched from blood (not recorded which). The chain joins TRBV24-1 to TRBJ2-7; 7 nucleotides align to TRBD1. The TCR originated in a man aged 50 or older who had recovered from COVID-19. CDR3 sequence (DNA): TGTGCCACCAGTGACCCAGGGGGATACGAGCAGTACTTC. Translation: CATSDPGGYEQYF.